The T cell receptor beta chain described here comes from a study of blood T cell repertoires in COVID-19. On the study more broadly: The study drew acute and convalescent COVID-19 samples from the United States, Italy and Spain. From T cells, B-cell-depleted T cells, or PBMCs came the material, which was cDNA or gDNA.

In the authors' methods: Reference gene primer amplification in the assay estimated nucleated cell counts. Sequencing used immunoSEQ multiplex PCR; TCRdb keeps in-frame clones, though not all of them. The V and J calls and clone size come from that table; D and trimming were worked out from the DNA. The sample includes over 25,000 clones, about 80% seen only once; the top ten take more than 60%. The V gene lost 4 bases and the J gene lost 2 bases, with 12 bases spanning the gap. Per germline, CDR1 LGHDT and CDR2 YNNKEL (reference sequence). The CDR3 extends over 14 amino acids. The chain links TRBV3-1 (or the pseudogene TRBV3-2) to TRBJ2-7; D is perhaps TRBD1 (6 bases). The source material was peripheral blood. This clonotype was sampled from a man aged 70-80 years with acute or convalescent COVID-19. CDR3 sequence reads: CASSLRGGTYEQYF. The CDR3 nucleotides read TGTGCCAGCAGCCTGCGAGGGGGAACCTACGAGCAGTACTTC.